The 7 T cell receptor beta chains listed next were all sequenced from one sample in a study of blood T cell repertoires in COVID-19. Here immunoSEQ multiplex PCR was the method, and the copy in TCRdb shows in-frame clones only, minus some. Of fewer than 350,000 clones in the sample, about 89% were seen once. Sequenced input: PBMCs or T cells enriched from blood (not recorded which). Receptor source: a woman aged 40-49 years who had recovered from COVID-19.

The gene calls are TRBV9 and TRBJ1-5; D possibly corresponds to TRBD1 (5 bases). V lost 0 bases to trimming and J lost 5 bases, with 6 bases between them. Per the germline V gene, CDR1 is SGDLS and CDR2 is YYNGEE. This CDR3 comprises 13 residues. CDR3: CASSVAQDQPQHF. The CDR3 nucleotides are TGTGCCAGCAGCGTAGCACAGGATCAGCCCCAGCATTTT. Complete variable domain (other parts from reference TRBV9 and TRBJ1-5): DSGVTQTPKHLITATGQRVTLRCSPRSGDLSVYWYQQSLDQGLQFLIQYYNGEERAKGNILERFSAQQFPDLHSELNLSSLELGDSALYFCASSVAQDQPQHFGDGTRLSIL.

The rearrangement uses TRBV5-6 and TRBJ2-1; unclear D gene. Trimming took off 0 bases at V and 6 bases at J, with 10 bases between the two ends. The length of the CDR3 is 14 residues. CDR1 is SGHDT and CDR2 is YYEEEE in the germline V gene. Here the CDR3 DNA reads TGTGCCAGCAGCTTGGGATGGAGCGTCAATGAGCAGTTCTTC. Amino acids: CASSLGWSVNEQFF. Full variable domain (outside the CDR3, taken from reference TRBV5-6 and TRBJ2-1): DAGVTQSPTHLIKTRGQQVTLRCSPKSGHDTVSWYQQALGQGPQFIFQYYEEEERQRGNFPDRFSGHQFPNYSSELNVNALLLGDSALYLCASSLGWSVNEQFFGPGTRLTVL.

Concerning this clone: An end of the junction does not agree with germline; a read error may underlie this. The chain couples TRBV12-3 or TRBV12-4 to TRBJ1-1; 9 bases align to TRBD1. The CDR3 is made up of 13 amino acids. The CDR3 spells CAIAGTGNAEAFF. CDR3 nucleotide sequence: TGTGCCATCGCCGGGACAGGGAACGCTGAAGCTTTCTTT.

The gene calls are TRBV30 and TRBJ2-7; 7 nucleotides line up with TRBD2. The CDR3 runs to 14 residues. J was trimmed by 6 bases and V by 0 bases; bases with no gene match: 8. The germline gives CDR1 GTSNPN, CDR2 SVGIG (reference sequence). The CDR3 DNA follows: TGTGCCTGGAGTGTAAGTTCTTGGGGGGGCGAGCAGTACTTC. This sequence encodes CAWSVSSWGGEQYF. The whole variable domain, filled in from reference TRBV30 and TRBJ2-7, reads SQTIHQWPATLVQPVGSPLSLECTVEGTSNPNLYWYRQAAGRGLQLLFYSVGIGQISSEVPQNLSASRPQDRQFILSSKKLLLSDSGFYLCAWSVSSWGGEQYFGPGTRLTVT.

The genes are TRBV10-1 and TRBJ1-5; 8 positions agree with TRBD1. The CDR3 is made up of 14 amino acids. V shed 4 bases and J 4 bases; nucleotides not matched to a gene: 3. Germline assignment: CDR1 WNHNN and CDR2 SYGVQD (reference sequence). As DNA, the CDR3 is TGCGCCAGCAGTGGACAGGGGTTTAATCAGCCCCAGCATTTT. Protein sequence: CASSGQGFNQPQHF.

With respect to this clone: Other nucleotide sequences from this sample produce the same CDR3. The chain is built from TRBV9 and TRBJ1-6; TRBD1 matches at 10 bases. Germline V gives CDR1 SGDLS, CDR2 YYNGEE. V dropped 3 bases and J dropped 7; count of bases not matched to a gene: 1. The CDR3 runs 14 residues. The CDR3, as DNA: TGTGCCAGCAGCGGGGGACAGGGGAATTCACCCCTCCACTTT. Translation gives CASSGGQGNSPLHF.

A remark on this clone: At one boundary the junction diverges from the germline segment, which might be a read error. V is TRBV2 and J is TRBJ1-1; unclear D gene. The CDR3 spans 13 residues. In germline, CDR1 is SNHLY, CDR2 FYNNEI. CDR3 sequence (DNA): TGTGCCGGCAGGTCCAACATGAACACTGAAGCTTTCTTT. It specifies CAGRSNMNTEAFF. The full variable domain, rest sourced from reference TRBV2 and TRBJ1-1, is EPEVTQTPSHQVTQMGQEVILRCVPISNHLYFYWYRQILGQKVEFLVSFYNNEISEKSEIFDDQFSVERPDGSNFTLKIRSTKLEDSAMYFCAGRSNMNTEAFFGQGTRLTVV.